These 25 T cell receptor beta chains share one sample of origin, sequenced in a study of Ad26.COV2.S vaccination and SARS-CoV-2 variants. TCRdb keeps only in-frame clones here, not all; method: immunoSEQ multiplex PCR. The sample carries 440,000 or so clones, 90% recorded once. As to treatment: roughly 18 received Ad26.COV2.S at low or high dose, single or two shots; 5 received placebo; per-sample allocation not given. On day 63 after the first injection, vaccine and placebo recipients gave samples. The source material was peripheral blood, sampled in a trial of Ad26.COV2.S vaccine versus placebo. The receptors were sampled from a person aged 18-60 years who received the Ad26.COV2.S COVID-19 vaccine or a placebo.

This sequence joins TRBV9 and TRBJ1-3; unclear D gene. V lost 3 bases and J lost 0, with 4 bases in between. This CDR3 has 13 residues. CDR1 and CDR2 (germline): SGDLS, YYNGEE. CDR3 amino acids: CASSDSSGNTIYF. The CDR3 region has the DNA TGTGCCAGCAGCGACAGCTCTGGAAACACCATATATTTT.

The CDR3 reads CASSYRARIRYGYTF. CDR3 sequence (DNA): TGTGCCAGCAGTTACCGGGCCAGGATCAGATATGGCTACACCTTC. The gene calls are TRBV6-2 or TRBV6-3 and TRBJ1-2; no reliable D call. The V gene's germline CDR1 is MNHEY and CDR2 SVGEGT. V lost 2 bases and J lost 5, with 15 bases in between. The CDR3 has 15 residues.

The gene calls are TRBV24-1 and TRBJ2-5; D is perhaps TRBD2 (5 bases). CDR3 size: 12 residues. The V end was cut by 2 bases, the J end by 5 bases, with 5 bases between. Germline assignment: CDR1 KGHDR and CDR2 SFDVKD. CDR3 coding DNA: TGTGCCACCAGTGATTGGAGGGAGACCCAGTACTTC. Translation gives CATSDWRETQYF.

V usage is TRBV27 and J usage is TRBJ2-5, with unresolved D. V was clipped by 5 bases and J by 0 bases, with 4 bases between them. The CDR3 contains 12 residues. The germline V gene has CDR1 MNHEY and CDR2 SMNVEV (reference sequence). CDR3 residues: CASSPNQETQYF. The CDR3 DNA follows: TGTGCCAGCAGTCCCAACCAAGAGACCCAGTACTTC.

This chain connects TRBV28 to TRBJ1-4; 12 nucleotides match TRBD1. The germline CDR1 and CDR2 sequences are MDHEN and SYDVKM. The CDR3 totals 17 residues. Losses at the gene ends were 6 bases for V and 12 bases for J; bases not matched to a gene: 17. In nucleotides, the CDR3 is TGTGCCAGCAGCCAACCCGGGACAGGGGGCGGTGGTTTGCAACTGTTTTTT. It yields the protein CASSQPGTGGGGLQLFF.

This chain joins TRBV6-5 and TRBJ2-7; 11 bases are a match to TRBD2. From germline, CDR1 is MNHEY and CDR2 SVGAGI. This CDR3 comprises 16 residues. Trimming took 4 bases from V and 0 from J; bases not matched to a gene: 5. CDR3 coding DNA: TGTGCCAGCAGTTTAACCGGGACTAGCGGCTCCTACGAGCAGTACTTC. Its translation is CASSLTGTSGSYEQYF.

The chain has TRBV5-6 and TRBJ1-1, with a weak D call TRBD1 (5 bases). Germline-derived CDR1 and CDR2 are SGHDT and YYEEEE. The CDR3 is 16 amino acids. V lost 0 bases to trimming and J lost 1 base, with 13 bases between them. CDR3 loop: CASSLGEWGRNTEAFF. CDR3 DNA sequence: TGTGCCAGCAGCTTGGGTGAGTGGGGCCGGAACACTGAAGCTTTCTTT.

This rearrangement joins TRBV28 to TRBJ1-2; 7 nucleotides match TRBD1. The CDR3 loop spans 13 amino acids. V was pared by 7 bases and J by 3 bases, with 5 bases of the junction left unmatched. Germline CDR1 and CDR2: MDHEN and SYDVKM. The CDR3, as DNA: TGTGCCAGCACCGTCGACAGGGACTATGGCTACACCTTC. Translation gives CASTVDRDYGYTF.

This clone was counted a single time. CDR3 nucleotides: TGTGCCAGCACCAGACTCCCGGGGGACACCGGGGAGCTGTTTTTT. Its translation is CASTRLPGDTGELFF. The chain recombines TRBV5-6 with TRBJ2-2; tentative D call: TRBD2 (6 bases). V lost 6 bases to trimming and J lost 3 bases, with 15 bases between them. CDR1 and CDR2 (germline): SGHDT, YYEEEE. The CDR3 has 15 residues.

The chain couples TRBV7-9 to TRBJ1-5, with D uncertain. Germline CDR1 is SEHNR and CDR2 is FQNEAQ (reference sequence). The CDR3 totals 14 residues. V shed 0 bases and J shed 7 bases, with 10 bases lying between them. CDR3 loop: CASSLANGDQPQHF. The CDR3 coding sequence is TGTGCCAGCAGCTTAGCGAACGGCGACCAGCCCCAGCATTTT.

The CDR3 protein is CASSKSVGHIYEQYF. Here the CDR3 DNA reads TGTGCCAGCAGCAAGAGCGTCGGACACATCTACGAGCAGTACTTC. J is TRBJ2-7 and V is TRBV28; D perhaps matches TRBD1 (5 bases). CDR3 length: 15 residues. Per germline, CDR1 MDHEN and CDR2 SYDVKM. Trimming took 6 bases from V and 3 from J, leaving 18 bases between them.

The V call is TRBV24-1, the J call TRBJ1-5; tentatively, D is TRBD1 (5 bases). Deletions cut 1 base from V and 2 bases from J, with 14 bases between. This CDR3 has 17 residues. Germline CDR1 and CDR2: KGHDR and SFDVKD. CDR3: CATSDFMGGVGNQPQHF. Written as DNA, the CDR3 is TGTGCCACCAGTGATTTTATGGGGGGTGTCGGCAATCAGCCCCAGCATTTT.

This rearrangement joins TRBV6-4 to TRBJ2-7, with D possibly matching TRBD1 (6 bases). CDR3 length equals 13 residues. Between the trimmed V and J ends, which lost 11 bases and 3 bases, there was a span of 17 bases. Germline CDR1 MRHNA, CDR2 SNTAGT. This chain's CDR3 is CAPPPGTYYEQYF. The CDR3, as DNA: TGTGCCCCACCCCCCGGGACATACTACGAGCAGTACTTC.

This sequence joins TRBV28 and TRBJ1-5, with 9 bases lining up with TRBD1. CDR1 MDHEN and CDR2 SYDVKM come from the germline V gene. The CDR3 consists of 16 residues. With V trimmed by 6 bases and J by 1 base, 7 bases remained unmatched. The CDR3 DNA follows: TGTGCCAGCAGCAAACAGGGGGCAGGGAGCAATCAGCCCCAGCATTTT. Amino acid sequence: CASSKQGAGSNQPQHF.

This clone was recorded a few times. This chain uses TRBV28 with TRBJ1-5, with no clear D. V dropped 6 bases and J dropped 5 bases, with 11 bases sitting between them. This CDR3 has 13 residues. Looked up from germline, CDR1 is MDHEN and CDR2 is SYDVKM. The CDR3 nucleotides are TGTGCCAGCAGCACCGCGCCCTATCAGCCCCAGCATTTT. This gives the protein CASSTAPYQPQHF.

The V call is TRBV18, the J call TRBJ1-1; the match to TRBD1 covers 8 bases. The CDR3 is 16 amino acids. Germline CDR1 is KGHSH and CDR2 is LQKENI. With 6 bases clipped from V and 0 bases from J, the junction kept 9 bases outside the gene matches. In DNA form, the CDR3 reads TGTGCCAGCTCGCACAACAGGGGGGGCTTGAACACTGAAGCTTTCTTT. It codes for CASSHNRGGLNTEAFF.

The chain carries TRBV11-3 and TRBJ2-7; 7 bases match TRBD2. Germline V gives CDR1 SGHNT, CDR2 YENEEA. The J segment lost 1 base and the V segment lost 1 base, leaving 4 bases of the junction unmatched. CDR3 size: 15 residues. Here the CDR3 DNA reads TGTGCCAGCAGCTTAGGAGCGGGACTATCCTACGAGCAGTACTTC. Translation gives CASSLGAGLSYEQYF.

The chain employs TRBV7-9 and TRBJ2-7; 10 nucleotides align to TRBD2. Germline lookup yields CDR1 SEHNR and CDR2 FQNEAQ (reference sequence). The CDR3 length is 15 residues. V trimming: 6 bases; J trimming: 6 bases; junction bases outside the gene matches: 11. CDR3 nucleotides: TGTGCCAGCAGTAACAGAGAAGCGGGAGGGACCGAGCAGTACTTC. Protein product: CASSNREAGGTEQYF.

On this clone itself: Sequence at one end of the junction differs from germline and may be a read error. The chain combines TRBV7-7 with TRBJ2-7; 7 bases are a match to TRBD1. CDR1 is SSHAT, CDR2 FNYEAQ, per germline (reference sequence). The CDR3 runs to 13 residues. CDR3 nucleotide sequence: TGTGCTAGCAGTTTCGCAACAGGGGAAGAGCAGTACTTC. It encodes CASSFATGEEQYF.

This clone was recorded only once. The V gene is TRBV15, the J gene TRBJ2-2; no firm D call. Trimming cost V 5 bases and J 2 bases, with 12 bases left between them. The CDR3 extends over 15 amino acids. Germline V gives CDR1 LNHNV, CDR2 YYDKDF (reference sequence). DNA for the CDR3: TGTGCCACCAGCTGGACCAGTCATAACACCGGGGAGCTGTTTTTT. It is translated as CATSWTSHNTGELFF.

The gene calls are TRBV7-2 and TRBJ2-7, with a possible D match to TRBD2 (6 bases). CDR1 SGHTA and CDR2 FQGNSA come from the germline V gene. Trimming left V 6 bases short and J 0 bases short, with 12 bases between. The CDR3 runs to 14 residues. The DNA for the CDR3 is TGTGCCAGCAGATCTGGCGGGACCTCCTACGAGCAGTACTTC. Translation: CASRSGGTSYEQYF.

This chain connects TRBV13 to TRBJ2-1, with unresolved D. Germline CDR1 is PRHDT and CDR2 is FYEKMQ (reference sequence). The CDR3 extends over 16 amino acids. Trimming removed 5 bases from V and 5 bases from J, with 19 bases in between. CDR3 sequence: CASSPKDRALDNEQFF. In nucleotides, the CDR3 is TGTGCCAGCAGCCCTAAGGATCGCGCCCTAGACAATGAGCAGTTCTTC.

This clone was seen only a few times. The chain is built from TRBV2 and TRBJ2-1; tentatively, D is TRBD1 (5 bases). Germline loops: CDR1 SNHLY, CDR2 FYNNEI. Between the trimmed V and J ends, which lost 4 bases and 4 bases, there was a span of 14 bases. The CDR3 has 15 amino acids. CDR3 sequence (DNA): TGTGCCAGCAGTGGACAGTCCATAAGGTACAATGAGCAGTTCTTC. It is translated as CASSGQSIRYNEQFF.

The chain joins TRBV2 to TRBJ2-1; 7 bases fit TRBD2. This CDR3 has 13 amino acids. Germline CDR1 reads SNHLY; CDR2 reads FYNNEI. V lost 4 bases to trimming and J lost 9 bases; unmatched junction nucleotides: 6. The CDR3 protein is CASSGVREGEQFF. The CDR3 DNA follows: TGTGCCAGCAGTGGGGTGAGGGAGGGTGAGCAGTTCTTC.

V gene TRBV27 combines with J gene TRBJ1-5; D is unresolved. Germline CDR1 is MNHEY and CDR2 is SMNVEV (reference sequence). Trimming left V 3 bases short and J 3 bases short, with 6 bases between. CDR3 size: 13 residues. CDR3 DNA: TGTGCCAGCAGTTTTATAGTCAATCAGCCCCAGCATTTT. This codes for CASSFIVNQPQHF.